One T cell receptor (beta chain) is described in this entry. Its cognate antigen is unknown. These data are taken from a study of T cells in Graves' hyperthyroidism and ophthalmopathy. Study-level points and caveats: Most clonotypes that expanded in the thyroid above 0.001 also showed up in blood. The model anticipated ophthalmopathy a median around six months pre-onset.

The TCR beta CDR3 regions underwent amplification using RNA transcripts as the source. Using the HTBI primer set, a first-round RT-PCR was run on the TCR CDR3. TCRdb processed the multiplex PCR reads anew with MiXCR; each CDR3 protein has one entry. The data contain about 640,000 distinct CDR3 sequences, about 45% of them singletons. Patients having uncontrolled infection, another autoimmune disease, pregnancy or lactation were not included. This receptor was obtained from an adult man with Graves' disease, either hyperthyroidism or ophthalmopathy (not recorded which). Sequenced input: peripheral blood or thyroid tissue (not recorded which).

The CDR3 spells CASSQDLGTPYEQYF. For the CDR3, the DNA is TGCGCCAGCAGCCAAGATCTTGGGACTCCCTACGAGCAGTACTTC. The V gene is TRBV4-1, the J gene TRBJ2-7, with D perhaps TRBD2 (6 bases). The CDR3 is made up of 15 amino acids. V lost 0 bases, J lost 2 bases, and 11 bases lay in between. In germline, CDR1 is MGHRA, CDR2 YSYEKL.